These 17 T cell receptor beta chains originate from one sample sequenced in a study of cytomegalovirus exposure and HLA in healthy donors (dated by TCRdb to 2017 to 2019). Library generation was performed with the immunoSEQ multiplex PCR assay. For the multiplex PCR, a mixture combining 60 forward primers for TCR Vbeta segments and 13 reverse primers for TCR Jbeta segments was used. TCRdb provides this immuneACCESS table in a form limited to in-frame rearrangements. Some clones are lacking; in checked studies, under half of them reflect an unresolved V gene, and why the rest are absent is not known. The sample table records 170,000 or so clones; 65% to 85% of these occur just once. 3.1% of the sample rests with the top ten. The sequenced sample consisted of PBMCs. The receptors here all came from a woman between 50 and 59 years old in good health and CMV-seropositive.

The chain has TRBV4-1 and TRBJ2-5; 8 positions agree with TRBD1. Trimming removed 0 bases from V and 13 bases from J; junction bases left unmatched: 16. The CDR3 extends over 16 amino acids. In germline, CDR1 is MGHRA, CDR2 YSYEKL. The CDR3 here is CASSQEMIGDRSARYF. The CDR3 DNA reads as TGCGCCAGCAGCCAAGAAATGATCGGGGACAGGAGCGCTCGGTACTTC.

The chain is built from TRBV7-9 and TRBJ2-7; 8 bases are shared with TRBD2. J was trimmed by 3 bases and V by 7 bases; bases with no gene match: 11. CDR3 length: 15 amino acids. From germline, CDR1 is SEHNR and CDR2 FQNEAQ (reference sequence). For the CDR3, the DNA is TGTGCCAGCACGGGAGGGGCTAGCCATCTCTACGAGCAGTACTTC. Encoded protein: CASTGGASHLYEQYF.

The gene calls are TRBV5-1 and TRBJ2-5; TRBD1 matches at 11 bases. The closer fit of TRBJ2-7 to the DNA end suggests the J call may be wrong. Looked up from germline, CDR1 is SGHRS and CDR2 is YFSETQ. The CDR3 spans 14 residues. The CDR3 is CASSLGTGGYEQYF. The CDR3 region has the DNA TGCGCCAGCTCCCTCGGGACAGGGGGCTACGAGCAGTACTTC.

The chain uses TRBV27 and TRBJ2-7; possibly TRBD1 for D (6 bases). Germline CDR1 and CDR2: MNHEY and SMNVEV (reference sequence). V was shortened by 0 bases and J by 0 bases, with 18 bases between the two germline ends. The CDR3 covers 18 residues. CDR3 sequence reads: CASSLSISVQGSSYEQYF. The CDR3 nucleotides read TGTGCCAGCAGTTTATCGATCTCGGTACAGGGCAGCTCCTACGAGCAGTACTTC.

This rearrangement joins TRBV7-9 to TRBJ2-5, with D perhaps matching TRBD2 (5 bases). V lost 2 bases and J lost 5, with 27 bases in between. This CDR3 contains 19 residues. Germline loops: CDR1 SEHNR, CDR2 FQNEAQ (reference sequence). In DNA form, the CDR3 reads TGTGCCAGCAGCTTACTCCGAGGAGGACTCTCAACTTCGGGGGAGACCCAGTACTTC. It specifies CASSLLRGGLSTSGETQYF. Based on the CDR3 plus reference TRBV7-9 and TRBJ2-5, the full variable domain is DTGVSQNPRHKITKRGQNVTFRCDPISEHNRLYWYRQTLGQGPEFLTYFQNEAQLEKSRLLSDRFSAERPKGSFSTLEIQRTEQGDSAMYLCASSLLRGGLSTSGETQYFGPGTRLLVL.

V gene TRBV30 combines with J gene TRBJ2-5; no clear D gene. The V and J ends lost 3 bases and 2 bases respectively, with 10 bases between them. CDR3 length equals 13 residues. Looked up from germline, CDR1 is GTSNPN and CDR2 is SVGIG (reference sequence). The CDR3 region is CAWSPPSQETQYF. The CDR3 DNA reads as TGTGCCTGGAGCCCCCCTAGTCAAGAGACCCAGTACTTC.

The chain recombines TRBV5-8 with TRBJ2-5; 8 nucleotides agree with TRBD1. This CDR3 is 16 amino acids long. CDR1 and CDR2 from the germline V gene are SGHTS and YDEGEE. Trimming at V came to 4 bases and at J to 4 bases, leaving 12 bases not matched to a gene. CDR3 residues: CASSLGDRIAAETQYF. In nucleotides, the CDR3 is TGTGCCAGCAGCCTAGGGGACAGGATCGCTGCAGAGACCCAGTACTTC.

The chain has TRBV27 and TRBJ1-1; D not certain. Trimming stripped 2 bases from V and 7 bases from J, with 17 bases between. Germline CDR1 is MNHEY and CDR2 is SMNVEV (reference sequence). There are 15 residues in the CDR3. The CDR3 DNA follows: TGTGCCAGCAGTTTAAAACCCGGACTAGCCCTTGAAGCTTTCTTT. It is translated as CASSLKPGLALEAFF.

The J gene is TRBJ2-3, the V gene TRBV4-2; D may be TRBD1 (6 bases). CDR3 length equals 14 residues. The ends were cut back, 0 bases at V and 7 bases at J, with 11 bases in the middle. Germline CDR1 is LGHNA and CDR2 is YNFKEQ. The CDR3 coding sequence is TGTGCCAGCAGCCAAGATAACAGGGTAAATACGCAGTATTTT. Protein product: CASSQDNRVNTQYF.

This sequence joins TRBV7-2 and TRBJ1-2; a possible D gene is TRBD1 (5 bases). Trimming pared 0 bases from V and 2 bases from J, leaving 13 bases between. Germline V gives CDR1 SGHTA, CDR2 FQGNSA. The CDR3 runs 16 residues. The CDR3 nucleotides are TGTGCCAGCAGCTTAGCTGGGGCTAGACAGAACTATGGCTACACCTTC. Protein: CASSLAGARQNYGYTF.

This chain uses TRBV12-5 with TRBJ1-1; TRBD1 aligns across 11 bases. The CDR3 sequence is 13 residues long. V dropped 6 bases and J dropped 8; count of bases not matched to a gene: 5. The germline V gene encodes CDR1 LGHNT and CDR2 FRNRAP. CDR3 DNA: TGTGCTAGTGGGCGAGGGACAGGGGGGGAAGCTTTCTTT. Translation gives CASGRGTGGEAFF.

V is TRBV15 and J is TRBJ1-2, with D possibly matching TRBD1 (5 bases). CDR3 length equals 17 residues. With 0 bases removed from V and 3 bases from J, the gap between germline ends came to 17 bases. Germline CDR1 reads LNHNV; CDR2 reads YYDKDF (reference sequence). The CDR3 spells CATSRDYVTAGDYGYTF. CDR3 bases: TGTGCCACCAGCAGAGATTATGTGACAGCAGGCGACTATGGCTACACCTTC.

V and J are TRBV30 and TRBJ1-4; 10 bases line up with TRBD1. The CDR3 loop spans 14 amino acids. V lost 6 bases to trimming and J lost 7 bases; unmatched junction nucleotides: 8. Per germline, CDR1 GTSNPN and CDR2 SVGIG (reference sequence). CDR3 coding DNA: TGTGCCTGCGGCCCCGGGACAGGGGTTGAAAAACTGTTTTTT. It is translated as CACGPGTGVEKLFF.

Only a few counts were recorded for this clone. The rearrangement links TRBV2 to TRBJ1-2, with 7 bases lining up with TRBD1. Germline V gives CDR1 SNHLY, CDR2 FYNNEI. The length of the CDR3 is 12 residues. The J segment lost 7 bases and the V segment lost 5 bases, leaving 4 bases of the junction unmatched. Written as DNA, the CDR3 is TGTGCCAGCAGTCCTCGACAGGGTGGCTACACCTTC. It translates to CASSPRQGGYTF.

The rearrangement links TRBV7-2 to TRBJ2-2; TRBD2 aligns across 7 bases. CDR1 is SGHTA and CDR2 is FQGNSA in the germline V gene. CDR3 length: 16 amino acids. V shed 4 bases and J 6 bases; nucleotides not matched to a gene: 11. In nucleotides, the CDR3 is TGTGCCAGCAGCTCCGGATTTGTGGCGGGAGCCGGGGAGCTGTTTTTT. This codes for CASSSGFVAGAGELFF. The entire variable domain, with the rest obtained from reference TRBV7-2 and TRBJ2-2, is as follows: GAGVSQSPSNKVTEKGKDVELRCDPISGHTALYWYRQSLGQGLEFLIYFQGNSAPDKSGLPSDRFSAERTGGSVSTLTIQRTQQEDSAVYLCASSSGFVAGAGELFFGEGSRLTVL.

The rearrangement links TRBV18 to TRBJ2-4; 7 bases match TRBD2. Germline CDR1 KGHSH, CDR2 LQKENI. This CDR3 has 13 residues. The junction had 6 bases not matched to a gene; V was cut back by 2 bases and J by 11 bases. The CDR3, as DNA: TGTGCCAGCTCACCAGCGACTAGCTACCTTCAGTACTTC. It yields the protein CASSPATSYLQYF.

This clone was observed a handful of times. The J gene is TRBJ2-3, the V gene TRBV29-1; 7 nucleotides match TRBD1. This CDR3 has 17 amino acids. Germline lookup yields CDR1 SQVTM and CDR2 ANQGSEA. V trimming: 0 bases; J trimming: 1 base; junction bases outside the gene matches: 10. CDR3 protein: CSVEERDSRAGTDTQYF. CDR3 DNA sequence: TGCAGCGTTGAAGAAAGGGACAGCCGTGCGGGCACAGATACGCAGTATTTT.